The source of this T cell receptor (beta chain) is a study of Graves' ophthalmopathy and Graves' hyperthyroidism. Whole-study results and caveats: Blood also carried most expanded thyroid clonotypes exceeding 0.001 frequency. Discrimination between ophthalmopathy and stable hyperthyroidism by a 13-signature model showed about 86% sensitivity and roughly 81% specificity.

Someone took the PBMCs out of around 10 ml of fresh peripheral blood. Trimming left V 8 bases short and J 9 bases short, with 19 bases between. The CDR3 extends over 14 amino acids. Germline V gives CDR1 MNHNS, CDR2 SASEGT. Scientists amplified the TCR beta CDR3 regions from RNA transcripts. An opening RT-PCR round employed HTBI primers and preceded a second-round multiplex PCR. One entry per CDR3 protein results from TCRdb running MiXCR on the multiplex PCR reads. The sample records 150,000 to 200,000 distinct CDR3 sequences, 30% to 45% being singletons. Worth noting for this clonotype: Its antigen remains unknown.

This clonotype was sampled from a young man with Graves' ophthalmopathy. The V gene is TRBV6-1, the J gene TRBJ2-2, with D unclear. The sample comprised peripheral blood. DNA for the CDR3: TGTGCCAGCTCCCTCGAGGCCTCCCCCCGGGAGCTGTTTTTT. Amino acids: CASSLEASPRELFF.